Detailed here is one T cell receptor (beta chain). Its antigen remains unknown. The study based diagnoses on clinical symptoms, serum thyroxine and TRAb, thyroid ultrasound and orbital computed tomography. Template material for amplifying TCR beta CDR3 regions consisted of RNA transcripts. The TCR CDR3 was amplified in a first-round RT-PCR using the HTBI primer set. TCRdb fed the multiplex PCR reads into MiXCR, producing one record per CDR3 protein. The sample records hundreds of thousands of distinct CDR3 sequences, roughly 40% being singletons. The data derive from a study of T cells in Graves' hyperthyroidism and ophthalmopathy. Turning to the study itself: The initial diagnosis was the point when peripheral blood was collected, ahead of any treatment. Overall study results and limits: The model predicted ophthalmopathy a median approximately seven months before onset. Among thyroid clonotypes expanded above 0.001, most also appeared in blood.

The CDR3 contains 14 residues. The germline CDR1 and CDR2 sequences are DFQATT and SNEGSKA (reference sequence). Unmatched junction bases numbered 7, after V lost 5 bases and J lost 3 bases. This chain uses TRBV20-1 with TRBJ1-2; 9 bases line up with TRBD1. This clonotype originated in a man between 18 and 29 years old with Graves' hyperthyroidism. What was sequenced was blood. The CDR3 here is CSARNRGRDYGYTF. As DNA, the CDR3 is TGCAGTGCTCGTAACAGGGGGCGCGACTATGGCTACACCTTC.